This T cell receptor (beta chain) comes out of a study of blood T cell repertoires in COVID-19. The CDR3 runs to 12 residues. V gave up 5 bases and J gave up 5 bases, with 10 bases separating them. Germline values: CDR1 SGHRS, CDR2 YFSETQ. The data were produced by immunoSEQ multiplex PCR, yet TCRdb's version contains in-frame clones alone and is incomplete. The sample yields 100,000 to 150,000 clones, roughly 83% seen once. The specimen sequenced was peripheral blood. This clonotype was sampled from a woman between 50 and 59 years old with acute or convalescent COVID-19. The chain is built from TRBV5-1 and TRBJ2-5, with D possibly TRBD2 on 6 matching bases. The CDR3 nucleotides are TGCGCCAGCAGACGGGGGTTCGAGACCCAGTACTTC. This codes for CASRRGFETQYF. Complete variable domain (other parts from reference TRBV5-1 and TRBJ2-5): KAGVTQTPRYLIKTRGQQVTLSCSPISGHRSVSWYQQTPGQGLQFLFEYFSETQRNKGNFPGRFSGRQFSNSRSEMNVSTLELGDSALYLCASRRGFETQYFGPGTRLLVL.